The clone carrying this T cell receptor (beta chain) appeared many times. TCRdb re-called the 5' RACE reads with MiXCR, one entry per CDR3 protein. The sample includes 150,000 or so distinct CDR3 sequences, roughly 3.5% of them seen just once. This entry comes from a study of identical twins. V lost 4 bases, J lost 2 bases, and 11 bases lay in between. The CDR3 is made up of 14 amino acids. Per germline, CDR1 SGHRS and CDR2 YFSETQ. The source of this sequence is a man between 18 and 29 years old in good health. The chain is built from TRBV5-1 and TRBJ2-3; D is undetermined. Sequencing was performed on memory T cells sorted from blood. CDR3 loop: CASSGVHYTDTQYF. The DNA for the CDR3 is TGCGCCAGCAGCGGAGTACACTACACAGATACGCAGTATTTT. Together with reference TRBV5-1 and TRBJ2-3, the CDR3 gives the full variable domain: KAGVTQTPRYLIKTRGQQVTLSCSPISGHRSVSWYQQTPGQGLQFLFEYFSETQRNKGNFPGRFSGRQFSNSRSEMNVSTLELGDSALYLCASSGVHYTDTQYFGPGTRLTVL.